Listed here are 30 T cell receptor beta chains from one sample, sequenced in a study of response to subunit inactivated influenza vaccine. Via MiXCR, TCRdb re-called the RT-PCR reads, giving one row per CDR3 protein. Of more than 700,000 distinct CDR3 sequences in the sample, 21% are singletons; the top ten hold roughly a tenth. Sequences were derived from PBMCs from blood, sampled approximately 5 days after vaccination. The receptors originated from a man in his fifties or sixties who received an inactivated influenza vaccine.

Many counts were recorded for this clonotype. J is TRBJ2-7 and V is TRBV13; D unresolved. CDR3 length: 16 amino acids. Trimming removed 1 base at V and 1 base at J, with 14 bases between. Germline CDR1 and CDR2: PRHDT and FYEKMQ (reference sequence). The DNA for the CDR3 is TGTGCCAGCAGCTTAGTTCGCCAGTCTTTATCCTACGAGCAGTACTTC. Translating gives CASSLVRQSLSYEQYF.

CDR3 protein: CASSPGGRSEQYF. CDR3 DNA sequence: TGTGCCAGCAGCCCCGGGGGCAGATCAGAGCAGTACTTC. This chain joins TRBV7-9 and TRBJ2-7; the D call may be TRBD1 or TRBD2 (6 bases each). CDR1 and CDR2 (germline): SEHNR, FQNEAQ (reference sequence). The length of the CDR3 is 13 residues. Trimming took 5 bases from V and 7 from J, leaving 15 bases between them.

The sample holds a few counts of this clonotype. The chain has TRBV5-4 and TRBJ2-2; D is unclear. The V gene's germline CDR1 is SGHNT and CDR2 YYREEE (reference sequence). Trimming pared 0 bases from V and 1 base from J, leaving 7 bases between. This CDR3 region has 15 residues. CDR3 DNA sequence: TGTGCCAGCAGCTTGGGGCCCGTGAACACCGGGGAGCTGTTTTTT. This encodes CASSLGPVNTGELFF. Supplemented by reference TRBV5-4 and TRBJ2-2, the full variable domain reads ETGVTQSPTHLIKTRGQQVTLRCSSQSGHNTVSWYQQALGQGPQFIFQYYREEENGRGNFPPRFSGLQFPNYSSELNVNALELDDSALYLCASSLGPVNTGELFFGEGSRLTVL.

The rearrangement links TRBV6-5 to TRBJ2-2; D perhaps matches TRBD1 (5 bases). The CDR3 length is 16 residues. V was trimmed by 5 bases and J by 7 bases, leaving 20 bases between them. Germline-derived CDR1 and CDR2 are MNHEY and SVGAGI. CDR3 sequence (DNA): TGTGCCAGCAGTACTACAGGCCTCCGGGTGAGCGGGGAGCTGTTTTTT. Translated, it gives CASSTTGLRVSGELFF.

This clonotype was seen more than once but under ten times. The V call is TRBV27, the J call TRBJ2-7; TRBD1 agrees at 7 bases. The CDR3 runs 15 residues. With V trimmed by 4 bases and J by 2 bases, 8 bases remained unmatched. From germline, CDR1 is MNHEY and CDR2 SMNVEV (reference sequence). For the CDR3, the DNA is TGTGCCAGCAGTTACGGACAGGATCCAACCTACGAGCAGTACTTC. Translating it yields CASSYGQDPTYEQYF.

V usage is TRBV6-5 and J usage is TRBJ1-1; D gene unclear. Germline V gene sequence: CDR1 MNHEY, CDR2 SVGAGI. Trimming took off 0 bases at V and 4 bases at J, with 9 bases between the two ends. The CDR3 length is 14 residues. CDR3 region: CASSYSIEATEAFF. DNA for the CDR3: TGTGCCAGCAGTTACTCGATCGAAGCCACTGAAGCTTTCTTT.

This clonotype was counted between two and nine times. This rearrangement joins TRBV7-6 to TRBJ2-5; D not certain. In germline, CDR1 is SGHVS, CDR2 FNYEAQ. The CDR3 spans 14 residues. Between the trimmed V and J ends, which lost 1 base and 3 bases, there was a span of 9 bases. This chain's CDR3 is CASSLVWSKETQYF. The CDR3 coding sequence is TGTGCCAGCAGCTTAGTTTGGTCGAAAGAGACCCAGTACTTC. The full variable domain, in which reference TRBV7-6 and TRBJ2-5 provide the parts outside the CDR3, is GAGVSQSPRYKVTKRGQDVALRCDPISGHVSLYWYRQALGQGPEFLTYFNYEAQQDKSGLPNDRFSAERPEGSISTLTIQRTEQRDSAMYRCASSLVWSKETQYFGPGTRLLVL.

A few counts support this clonotype. This chain joins TRBV7-8 and TRBJ1-2; D remains ambiguous. V was pared by 1 base and J by 6 bases, with 12 bases between. The CDR3 runs 14 residues. Germline V CDR1 and CDR2: SGHVS, FQNEAQ. CDR3 sequence reads: CASSLGGVGDGYTF. CDR3 bases: TGTGCCAGCAGCTTAGGCGGGGTAGGCGATGGCTACACCTTC. The whole variable domain, remainder taken from reference TRBV7-8 and TRBJ1-2, is GAGVSQSPRYKVAKRGQDVALRCDPISGHVSLFWYQQALGQGPEFLTYFQNEAQLDKSGLPSDRFFAERPEGSVSTLKIQRTQQEDSAVYLCASSLGGVGDGYTFGSGTRLTVV.

J is TRBJ2-1 and V is TRBV4-1, with a weak D call TRBD2 (6 bases). This CDR3 has 15 residues. With 3 bases removed from V and 3 bases from J, the gap between germline ends came to 12 bases. Germline CDR1 MGHRA, CDR2 YSYEKL. The CDR3 spells CASSHPGGLYNEQFF. CDR3 bases: TGCGCCAGCAGCCATCCCGGGGGACTCTACAATGAGCAGTTCTTC.

This clonotype has more than one count but fewer than ten. This chain links TRBV5-1 with TRBJ2-3; TRBD1 might be the D (6 bases). Trimming took off 3 bases at V and 2 bases at J, with 10 bases between the two ends. The CDR3 is 14 amino acids. Germline CDR1 SGHRS, CDR2 YFSETQ. Written as DNA, the CDR3 is TGCGCCAGCAGCTGGGACAACCCCACAGATACGCAGTATTTT. Its protein product is CASSWDNPTDTQYF.

This clonotype was seen a few times. V is TRBV3-1 and J is TRBJ2-1, with D unclear. This CDR3 is 15 amino acids long. Germline CDR1 reads LGHDT; CDR2 reads YNNKEL (reference sequence). Trimming cost V 6 bases and J 0 bases, with 12 bases left between them. The CDR3 region has the DNA TGTGCCAGCAGGCCGACACAAAGCTCCTACAATGAGCAGTTCTTC. This codes for CASRPTQSSYNEQFF.

This clonotype has a handful of counts. The rearrangement joins TRBV25-1 to TRBJ2-4; D possibly corresponds to TRBD2 (5 bases). CDR1 MGHDK and CDR2 SYGVNS come from the germline V gene. This CDR3 has 15 residues. The ends were cut back, 1 base at V and 1 base at J, with 8 bases in the middle. The CDR3 reads CASSEFGVAKNIQYF. CDR3 bases: TGTGCCAGCAGTGAATTCGGGGTGGCCAAAAACATTCAGTACTTC. Based on the CDR3 plus reference TRBV25-1 and TRBJ2-4, the full variable domain is EADIYQTPRYLVIGTGKKITLECSQTMGHDKMYWYQQDPGMELHLIHYSYGVNSTEKGDLSSESTVSRIRTEHFPLTLESARPSHTSQYLCASSEFGVAKNIQYFGAGTRLSVL.

This clonotype was observed at least ten times. The V and J genes are TRBV7-2 and TRBJ2-1, with D maybe TRBD2 (5 bases). This CDR3 spans 12 amino acids. With 4 bases removed from V and 14 bases from J, the gap between germline ends came to 15 bases. Germline CDR1 SGHTA, CDR2 FQGNSA. The CDR3: CASSSISVRKFF. CDR3 coding DNA: TGTGCCAGCAGCTCGATTAGCGTTAGGAAGTTCTTC.

This clonotype was counted only a few times. The chain has TRBV5-1 and TRBJ2-1; maybe TRBD1 (5 bases). The CDR3 has 14 amino acids. V was cut by 1 base and J by 9 bases, with 14 bases left in between. Per germline, CDR1 SGHRS and CDR2 YFSETQ. CDR3 DNA sequence: TGCGCCAGCAGCTTGAGGTTGGGGCGGAGTGAGCAGTTCTTC. It yields the protein CASSLRLGRSEQFF.

The chain couples TRBV4-1 to TRBJ2-4, with TRBD2 identical over 7 bases. CDR1 and CDR2 (germline): MGHRA, YSYEKL. Trimming at V came to 5 bases and at J to 0 bases, leaving 10 bases not matched to a gene. The CDR3 extends over 17 amino acids. DNA for the CDR3: TGCGCCAGCAGCAGGGGCGGGGGTGACCTAGCCAAAAACATTCAGTACTTC. It encodes CASSRGGGDLAKNIQYF.

There are a few counts of this clonotype. The chain uses TRBV15 and TRBJ2-7; TRBD1 agrees at 8 bases. V lost 5 bases and J lost 5; bases outside the gene matches: 5. The CDR3 covers 13 residues. CDR1 is LNHNV and CDR2 is YYDKDF in the germline V gene (reference sequence). The CDR3 spells CATSLPGGHEQYF. The CDR3 DNA sequence: TGTGCCACCAGCCTCCCAGGGGGCCACGAGCAGTACTTC.

The rearrangement links TRBV28 to TRBJ2-7; perhaps TRBD1 as D (5 bases). The V end lost 3 bases, the J end lost 0 bases, and 15 bases lay between the germline ends. This CDR3 region has 16 residues. Germline V gene sequence: CDR1 MDHEN, CDR2 SYDVKM. The CDR3 loop is CASSFDGRASSYEQYF. In nucleotides, the CDR3 is TGTGCCAGCAGTTTTGATGGCAGGGCAAGCTCCTACGAGCAGTACTTC.

This rearrangement joins TRBV28 to TRBJ2-5; TRBD1 agrees at 9 bases. This CDR3 is 15 amino acids long. Germline values: CDR1 MDHEN, CDR2 SYDVKM. V shed 4 bases, J shed 2 bases, and the junction held 5 bases outside the gene matches. CDR3 DNA: TGTGCCAGCAGTTCTCGACAGGGGGGACAAGAGACCCAGTACTTC. Translated: CASSSRQGGQETQYF.

The chain carries TRBV4-1 and TRBJ2-3; D uncertain. The CDR3 is made up of 14 amino acids. The V gene lost 1 base and the J gene lost 6 bases, with 11 bases spanning the gap. Germline V CDR1 and CDR2: MGHRA, YSYEKL. The DNA of the CDR3 is TGCGCCAGCAGCCAAGCCCCCCCCTCCGATACGCAGTATTTT. Translated, it gives CASSQAPPSDTQYF.

In the case of this clonotype: Compared with germline, one end of the junction differs, possibly owing to a read error. The chain has TRBV11-2 and TRBJ2-3; 7 nucleotides line up with TRBD1. CDR1 and CDR2 (germline): SGHAT, FQNNGV. This CDR3 has 18 amino acids. The CDR3 sequence: CASSPRDRVTPSTDTQNF. The CDR3 DNA is TGTGCCAGCAGCCCTCGGGACAGAGTCACCCCTAGCACAGATACGCAGAATTTT.

This sequence joins TRBV27 and TRBJ2-5; TRBD2 matches at 13 bases. Germline-derived CDR1 and CDR2 are MNHEY and SMNVEV (reference sequence). V trimming: 6 bases; J trimming: 1 base; junction bases outside the gene matches: 2. This CDR3 is 15 amino acids long. CDR3 amino acids: CASRRTSGSQETQYF. The CDR3 DNA is TGTGCCAGCAGGCGGACTAGCGGGAGCCAAGAGACCCAGTACTTC.

This clonotype was counted only a few times. The chain couples TRBV7-9 to TRBJ2-7; D is uncertain. Per germline, CDR1 SEHNR and CDR2 FQNEAQ (reference sequence). V shed 1 base and J shed 3 bases, with 13 bases lying between them. This CDR3 region has 15 residues. The CDR3 spells CASSLDYALSYEQYF. For the CDR3, the DNA is TGTGCCAGCAGCTTAGACTACGCTTTGAGCTACGAGCAGTACTTC.

The chain combines TRBV20-1 with TRBJ1-2, with a tentative D call TRBD1 (6 bases). V dropped 3 bases and J dropped 4 bases, with 15 bases sitting between them. CDR1 and CDR2 (germline): DFQATT, SNEGSKA (reference sequence). CDR3 length: 14 residues. The CDR3 loop is CSASRAGALYGYTF. CDR3 sequence (DNA): TGCAGTGCTAGTCGTGCAGGGGCCCTCTATGGCTACACCTTC.

The table lists this clonotype with a few counts. This sequence joins TRBV4-1 and TRBJ2-5, with TRBD2 matching over 9 bases. Germline V lookup: CDR1 MGHRA, CDR2 YSYEKL. The CDR3 is 15 amino acids. J was trimmed by 4 bases and V by 4 bases; bases with no gene match: 7. CDR3 in amino acids: CASSPGTSLGETQYF. The CDR3 nucleotides read TGCGCCAGCAGCCCCGGGACTAGCCTTGGAGAGACCCAGTACTTC.

This rearrangement joins TRBV29-1 to TRBJ1-2, with D possibly matching TRBD1 (6 bases). The CDR3 covers 13 residues. Germline V gene data show CDR1 as SQVTM and CDR2 as ANQGSEA. V lost 6 bases and J 8 bases, leaving 19 bases between the germline ends. The CDR3 nucleotides are TGCAGCGTCGACCCGAGGGGGACCGGGGGCTACACCTTC. It translates to CSVDPRGTGGYTF.

The rearrangement joins TRBV28 to TRBJ2-7, with D tentatively TRBD2 (5 bases). The germline V gene has CDR1 MDHEN and CDR2 SYDVKM. The CDR3 consists of 15 residues. Trimming took off 7 bases at V and 4 bases at J, with 20 bases between the two ends. The CDR3, as DNA: TGTGCCAGCACCTCCGGGGAGAATAATGTTTACGAGCAGTACTTC. Its protein product is CASTSGENNVYEQYF.

The chain uses TRBV28 and TRBJ2-7, with TRBD1 identical over 7 bases. Germline assignment: CDR1 MDHEN and CDR2 SYDVKM. The ends lost 5 bases at V and 3 bases at J; junction bases unmatched: 13. The CDR3 runs 16 residues. The CDR3 DNA is TGTGCCAGCAGTCCGACAGGGTCAAAAACCTACTACGAGCAGTACTTC. It encodes CASSPTGSKTYYEQYF.

The table lists this clonotype with many counts. The genes are TRBV5-6 and TRBJ2-1, with D possibly being TRBD2 (6 bases). Trimming removed 4 bases from V and 13 bases from J, with 15 bases in between. The CDR3 is 12 residues long. Per the germline V gene, CDR1 is SGHDT and CDR2 is YYEEEE. The CDR3 sequence: CASSVRTSSQFF. The CDR3 DNA is TGTGCCAGCAGCGTGCGTACTAGCAGCCAGTTCTTC.

This clonotype was counted between two and nine times. The rearrangement links TRBV7-8 to TRBJ2-7; perhaps TRBD2 as D (5 bases). CDR1 SGHVS and CDR2 FQNEAQ come from the germline V gene. V lost 4 bases to trimming and J lost 4 bases, with 14 bases between them. This CDR3 is built from 14 residues. DNA of the CDR3: TGTGCCAGCAGCTCCTCCGGGATGAGTTACGAGCAGTACTTC. It yields the protein CASSSSGMSYEQYF.

This clonotype turned up a few times. V gene TRBV7-2 combines with J gene TRBJ2-4; D possibly corresponds to TRBD2 (5 bases). The germline CDR1 and CDR2 sequences are SGHTA and FQGNSA. V shed 0 bases and J shed 3 bases, with 9 bases lying between them. This CDR3 region has 15 residues. CDR3 in amino acids: CASSLAGVDKNIQYF. DNA of the CDR3: TGTGCCAGCAGCTTAGCGGGAGTGGACAAAAACATTCAGTACTTC.